The 7 T cell receptor beta chains below were found in one sample sequenced in a study of glioma-infiltrating T cells. TCR alpha and beta CDR3 regions were amplified from RNA using iRepertoire nested multiplex PCR. Using its own MiXCR run on the multiplex PCR reads, TCRdb lists one record per CDR3 protein. The profile shows about 200,000 distinct CDR3 sequences, more than 30% of them singletons. Sequenced input: glioma tissue, nonneoplastic brain tissue, or PBMCs (not recorded which). These receptors were taken from a human donor with low-grade glioma or glioblastoma, undergoing nonglioma brain surgery, or in good health (not recorded which).

V and J are TRBV11-2 and TRBJ1-1, with D tentatively TRBD1 (5 bases). The CDR3 is 15 residues long. The V gene lost 2 bases and the J gene lost 3 bases, with 13 bases spanning the gap. Germline-derived CDR1 and CDR2 are SGHAT and FQNNGV. Here the CDR3 DNA reads TGTGCCAGCAGCTTAACCGGGGCGAAGGACACTGAAGCTTTCTTT. It codes for CASSLTGAKDTEAFF.

In this sample, this clonotype turned up many times. The chain has TRBV20-1 and TRBJ2-5; 8 bases map to TRBD1. CDR1 is DFQATT, CDR2 SNEGSKA, per germline (reference sequence). The V segment lost 6 bases and the J segment 4 bases; nucleotides outside the gene matches: 10. The CDR3 is 14 residues long. CDR3 amino acids: CSAVGTGGVETQYF. The CDR3 nucleotides are TGCAGTGCCGTGGGTACAGGGGGAGTAGAGACCCAGTACTTC.

The rearrangement links TRBV29-1 to TRBJ1-3, with D possibly matching TRBD1 (5 bases). This CDR3 has 14 amino acids. Trimming pared 7 bases from V and 4 bases from J, leaving 17 bases between. The germline V gene encodes CDR1 SQVTM and CDR2 ANQGSEA. CDR3 sequence: CSASTGTGGNTIYF. CDR3 sequence (DNA): TGCAGCGCCTCTACCGGGACGGGGGGAAACACCATATATTTT.

As concerns this clonotype: This clone may be a read error of a much larger clone one base away. The V call is TRBV5-4, the J call TRBJ1-1; no firm D call. V lost 0 bases, J lost 1 base, and 7 bases lay in between. Per germline, CDR1 SGHNT and CDR2 YYREEE (reference sequence). The CDR3 length is 14 residues. CDR3 region: CASSLEGSNTEAFF. The CDR3 DNA follows: TGTGCCAGCAGCTTGGAAGGATCGAACACTGAAGCTTTCTTT.

Only a few counts were recorded for this clonotype. The V and J genes are TRBV29-1 and TRBJ2-3; D uncertain. The V and J ends lost 4 bases and 5 bases respectively, with 10 bases between them. The CDR3 totals 12 residues. CDR1 is SQVTM and CDR2 is ANQGSEA in the germline V gene. CDR3 in amino acids: CSVAGRIDTQYF. CDR3 bases: TGCAGCGTTGCTGGTAGGATAGATACGCAGTATTTT.

This clonotype was found many times. This chain uses TRBV7-8 with TRBJ2-2; 7 positions agree with TRBD1. This CDR3 has 13 residues. Trimming at V came to 2 bases and at J to 6 bases, leaving 0 bases not matched to a gene. Germline CDR1 and CDR2: SGHVS and FQNEAQ. The CDR3 nucleotides are TGTGCCAGCAGCTTACAGGGGGCCGGGGAGCTGTTTTTT. It encodes CASSLQGAGELFF.

This clonotype was detected only a few times. The gene calls are TRBV9 and TRBJ2-4; D assignment may be TRBD1 or TRBD2 (6 bases each). This CDR3 has 12 amino acids. Germline CDR1 and CDR2: SGDLS and YYNGEE. With 7 bases removed from V and 2 bases from J, the gap between germline ends came to 7 bases. CDR3 sequence reads: CASGGPKNIQYF. The CDR3 DNA reads as TGTGCCAGCGGGGGGCCCAAAAACATTCAGTACTTC.